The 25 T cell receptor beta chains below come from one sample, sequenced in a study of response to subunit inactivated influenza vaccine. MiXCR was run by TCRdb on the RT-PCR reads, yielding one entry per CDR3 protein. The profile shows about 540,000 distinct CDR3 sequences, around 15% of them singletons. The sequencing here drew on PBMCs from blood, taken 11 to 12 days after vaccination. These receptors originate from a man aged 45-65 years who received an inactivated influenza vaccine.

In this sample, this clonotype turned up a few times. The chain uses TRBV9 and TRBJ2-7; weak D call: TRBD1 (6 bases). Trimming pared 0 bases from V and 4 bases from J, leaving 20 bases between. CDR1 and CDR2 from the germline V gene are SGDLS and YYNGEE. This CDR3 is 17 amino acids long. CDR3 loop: CASSVGPLDRFSYEQYF. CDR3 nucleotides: TGTGCCAGCAGCGTAGGGCCCCTTGACAGGTTTTCTTACGAGCAGTACTTC.

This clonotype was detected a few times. The CDR3 here is CASSPRTSTEAFF. CDR3 coding DNA: TGTGCCAGCAGCCCACGCACATCTACTGAAGCTTTCTTT. The rearrangement joins TRBV7-8 to TRBJ1-1; D is unresolved. V shed 5 bases and J shed 5 bases, with 12 bases lying between them. Germline CDR1 is SGHVS and CDR2 is FQNEAQ. The CDR3 sequence is 13 residues long.

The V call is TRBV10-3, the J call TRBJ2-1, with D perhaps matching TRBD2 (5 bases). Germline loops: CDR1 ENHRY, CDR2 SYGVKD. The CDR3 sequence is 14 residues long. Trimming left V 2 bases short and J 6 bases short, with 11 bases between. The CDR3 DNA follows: TGTGCCATCAGTGAGAGATACCTAGCCAATGAGCAGTTCTTC. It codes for CAISERYLANEQFF.

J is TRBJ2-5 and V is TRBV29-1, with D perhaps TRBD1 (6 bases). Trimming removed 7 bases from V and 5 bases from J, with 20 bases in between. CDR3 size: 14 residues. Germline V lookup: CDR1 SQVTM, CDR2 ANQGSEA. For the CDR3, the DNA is TGCAGCGCCCCAGCCCCCAGGGGCAAGGAGACCCAGTACTTC. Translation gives CSAPAPRGKETQYF.

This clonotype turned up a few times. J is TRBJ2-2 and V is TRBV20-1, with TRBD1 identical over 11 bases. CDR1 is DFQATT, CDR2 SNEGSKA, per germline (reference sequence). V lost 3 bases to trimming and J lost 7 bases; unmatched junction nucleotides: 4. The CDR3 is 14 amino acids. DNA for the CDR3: TGCAGTGCTAGGAGGACAGGGGGCCGCGGGGAGCTGTTTTTT. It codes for CSARRTGGRGELFF.

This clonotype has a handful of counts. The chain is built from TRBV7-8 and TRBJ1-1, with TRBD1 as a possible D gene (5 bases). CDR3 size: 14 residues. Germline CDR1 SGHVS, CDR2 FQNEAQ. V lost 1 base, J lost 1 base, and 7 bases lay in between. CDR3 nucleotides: TGTGCCAGCAGCTTAGGACAGAGGAACACTGAAGCTTTCTTT. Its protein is CASSLGQRNTEAFF. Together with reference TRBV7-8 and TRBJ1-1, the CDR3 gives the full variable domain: GAGVSQSPRYKVAKRGQDVALRCDPISGHVSLFWYQQALGQGPEFLTYFQNEAQLDKSGLPSDRFFAERPEGSVSTLKIQRTQQEDSAVYLCASSLGQRNTEAFFGQGTRLTVV.

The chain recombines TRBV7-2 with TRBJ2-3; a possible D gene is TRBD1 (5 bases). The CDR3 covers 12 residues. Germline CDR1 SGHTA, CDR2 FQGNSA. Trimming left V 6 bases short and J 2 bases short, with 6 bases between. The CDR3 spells CASRQVTDTQYF. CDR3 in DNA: TGTGCCAGCAGACAGGTCACAGATACGCAGTATTTT.

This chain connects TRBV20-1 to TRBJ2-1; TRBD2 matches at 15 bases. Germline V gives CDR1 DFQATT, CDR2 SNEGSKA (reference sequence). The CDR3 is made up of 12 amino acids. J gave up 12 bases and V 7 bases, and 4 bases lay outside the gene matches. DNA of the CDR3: TGCAGTGAAGGACTAGCGGGGGGGGGGCAGTTCTTC. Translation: CSEGLAGGGQFF.

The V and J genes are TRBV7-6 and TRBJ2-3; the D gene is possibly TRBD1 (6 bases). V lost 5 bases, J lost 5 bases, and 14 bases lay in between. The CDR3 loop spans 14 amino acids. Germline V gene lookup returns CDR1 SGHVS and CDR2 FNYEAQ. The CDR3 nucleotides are TGTGCCAGCAGCGATCCAACAGGGCAAGATACGCAGTATTTT. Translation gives CASSDPTGQDTQYF.

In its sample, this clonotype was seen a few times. The CDR3 bases are TGCAGCGTGAGTAAGCTAGCGGGGGTCGACTACGAGCAGTACTTC. Its protein is CSVSKLAGVDYEQYF. The gene calls are TRBV29-1 and TRBJ2-7, with 10 bases lining up with TRBD2. The CDR3 loop spans 15 amino acids. Germline CDR1 SQVTM, CDR2 ANQGSEA. Unmatched junction bases numbered 11, after V lost 6 bases and J lost 3 bases.

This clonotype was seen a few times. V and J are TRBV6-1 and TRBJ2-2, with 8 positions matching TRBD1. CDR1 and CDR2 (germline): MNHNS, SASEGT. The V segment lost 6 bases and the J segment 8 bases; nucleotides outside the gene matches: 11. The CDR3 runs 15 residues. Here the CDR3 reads CASRQNRGKKGELFF. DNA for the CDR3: TGTGCCAGCAGACAAAACAGGGGGAAAAAGGGGGAGCTGTTTTTT.

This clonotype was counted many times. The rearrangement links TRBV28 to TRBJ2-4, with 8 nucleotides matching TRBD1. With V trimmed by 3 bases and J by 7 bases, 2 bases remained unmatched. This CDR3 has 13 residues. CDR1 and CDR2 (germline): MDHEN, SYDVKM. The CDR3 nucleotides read TGTGCCAGCAGTTTTCGGACAGGGAACATTCAGTACTTC. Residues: CASSFRTGNIQYF.

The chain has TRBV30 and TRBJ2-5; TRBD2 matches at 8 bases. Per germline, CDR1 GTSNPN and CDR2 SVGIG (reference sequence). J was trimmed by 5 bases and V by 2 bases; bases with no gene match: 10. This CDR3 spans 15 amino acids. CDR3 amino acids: CAWSSLGLAGETQYF. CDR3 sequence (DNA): TGTGCCTGGAGTTCTCTCGGACTAGCTGGGGAGACCCAGTACTTC.

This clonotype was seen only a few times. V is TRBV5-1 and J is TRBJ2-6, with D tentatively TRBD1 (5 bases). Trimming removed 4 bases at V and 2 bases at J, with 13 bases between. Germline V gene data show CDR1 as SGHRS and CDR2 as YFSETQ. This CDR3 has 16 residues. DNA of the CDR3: TGCGCCAGCAGCCGCAATCAGGGCACTGGGGCCAACGTCCTGACTTTC. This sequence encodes CASSRNQGTGANVLTF.

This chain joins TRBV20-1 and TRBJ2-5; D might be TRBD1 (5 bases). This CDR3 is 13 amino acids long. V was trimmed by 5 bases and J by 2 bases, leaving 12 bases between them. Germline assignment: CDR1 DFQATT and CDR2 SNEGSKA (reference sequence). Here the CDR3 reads CSALRGRQETQYF. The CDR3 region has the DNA TGCAGTGCTTTAAGGGGTCGGCAAGAGACCCAGTACTTC.

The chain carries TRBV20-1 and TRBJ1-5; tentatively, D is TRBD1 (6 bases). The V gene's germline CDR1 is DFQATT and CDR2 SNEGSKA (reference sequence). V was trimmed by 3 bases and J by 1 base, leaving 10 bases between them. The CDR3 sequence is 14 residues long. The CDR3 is CSARVDSSNQPQHF. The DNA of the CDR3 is TGCAGTGCTAGGGTGGACAGCAGCAATCAGCCCCAGCATTTT.

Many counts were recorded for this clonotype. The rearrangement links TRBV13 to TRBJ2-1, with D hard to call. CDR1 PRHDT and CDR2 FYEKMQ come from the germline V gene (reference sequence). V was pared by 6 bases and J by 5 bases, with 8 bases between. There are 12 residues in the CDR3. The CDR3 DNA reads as TGTGCCAGCAGTCGGGCTGACAATGAGCAGTTCTTC. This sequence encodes CASSRADNEQFF.

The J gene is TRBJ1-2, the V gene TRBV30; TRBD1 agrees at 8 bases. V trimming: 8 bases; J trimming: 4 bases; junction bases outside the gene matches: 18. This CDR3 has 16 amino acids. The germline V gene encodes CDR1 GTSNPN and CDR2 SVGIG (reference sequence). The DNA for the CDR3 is TGTGCCAGAACGAGGACAGGGCGGATTGAGCCCTATGGCTACACCTTC. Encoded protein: CARTRTGRIEPYGYTF.

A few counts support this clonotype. This CDR3 is CSADWGEYEQYF. The CDR3, as DNA: TGCAGCGCGGATTGGGGGGAGTACGAGCAGTACTTC. This sequence joins TRBV20-1 and TRBJ2-7, with a weak D call TRBD2 (6 bases). The germline V gene encodes CDR1 DFQATT and CDR2 SNEGSKA (reference sequence). The CDR3 covers 12 residues.

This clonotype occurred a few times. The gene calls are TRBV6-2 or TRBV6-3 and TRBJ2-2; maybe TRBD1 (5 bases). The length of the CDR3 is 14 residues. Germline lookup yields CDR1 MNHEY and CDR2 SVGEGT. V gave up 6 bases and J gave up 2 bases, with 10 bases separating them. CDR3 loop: CASRVQGNTGELFF. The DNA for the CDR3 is TGTGCCAGCAGGGTTCAGGGCAACACCGGGGAGCTGTTTTTT.

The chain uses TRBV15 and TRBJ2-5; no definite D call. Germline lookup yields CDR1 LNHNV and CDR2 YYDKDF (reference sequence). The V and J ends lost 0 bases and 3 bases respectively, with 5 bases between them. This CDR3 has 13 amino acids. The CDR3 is CATSRDWKETQYF. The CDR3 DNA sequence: TGTGCCACCAGCAGAGACTGGAAAGAGACCCAGTACTTC. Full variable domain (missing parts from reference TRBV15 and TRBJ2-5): DAMVIQNPRYQVTQFGKPVTLSCSQTLNHNVMYWYQQKSSQAPKLLFHYYDKDFNNEADTPDNFQSRRPNTSFCFLDIRSPGLGDTAMYLCATSRDWKETQYFGPGTRLLVL.

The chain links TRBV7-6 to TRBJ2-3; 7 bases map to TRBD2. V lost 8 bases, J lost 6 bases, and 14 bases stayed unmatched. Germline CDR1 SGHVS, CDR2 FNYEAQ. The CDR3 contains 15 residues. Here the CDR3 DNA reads TGTGCCAGCGTCCCGGGTTCTAGCGGAGGGGATACGCAGTATTTT. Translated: CASVPGSSGGDTQYF. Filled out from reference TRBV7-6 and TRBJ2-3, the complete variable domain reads GAGVSQSPRYKVTKRGQDVALRCDPISGHVSLYWYRQALGQGPEFLTYFNYEAQQDKSGLPNDRFSAERPEGSISTLTIQRTEQRDSAMYRCASVPGSSGGDTQYFGPGTRLTVL.

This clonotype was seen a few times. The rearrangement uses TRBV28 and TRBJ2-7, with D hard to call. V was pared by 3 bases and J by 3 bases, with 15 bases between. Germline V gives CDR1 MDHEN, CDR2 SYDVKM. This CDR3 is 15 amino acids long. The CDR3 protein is CASSFLPDTVYEQYF. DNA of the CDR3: TGTGCCAGCAGTTTCCTACCCGACACCGTCTACGAGCAGTACTTC.

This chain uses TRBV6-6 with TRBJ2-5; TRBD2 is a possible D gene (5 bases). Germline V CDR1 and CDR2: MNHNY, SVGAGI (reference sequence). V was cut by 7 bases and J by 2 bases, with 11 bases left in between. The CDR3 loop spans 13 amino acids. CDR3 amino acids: CASIPSGQETQYF. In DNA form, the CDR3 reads TGTGCCAGCATCCCAAGCGGACAAGAGACCCAGTACTTC.

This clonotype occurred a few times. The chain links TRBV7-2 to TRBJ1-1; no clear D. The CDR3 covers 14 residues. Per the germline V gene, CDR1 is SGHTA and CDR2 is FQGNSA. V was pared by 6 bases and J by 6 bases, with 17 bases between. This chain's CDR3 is CASRPDLLGSEAFF. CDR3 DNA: TGTGCCAGCAGACCGGACTTGTTGGGCTCTGAAGCTTTCTTT.